The rows below give T cell receptor beta chains drawn from one sample of a study of CD8+CD57+ T cells in acquired aplastic anemia. One entry per CDR3 protein, called by TCRdb with MiXCR from the reads. The sample carries 200,000 to 250,000 distinct CDR3 sequences, approximately 45% recorded once. Sequenced: sorted CD4+, CD8+, or CD8+CD57+ T cells (not recorded which) from PBMCs. Receptors were obtained from a human donor with aplastic anemia. Both conserved end residues are part of each CDR3. D genes are given only for firm matches. Only part of the rows carry a size: once, few, many, or a class if the clone is expanded.

J gene	D gene	clone size	V gene	CDR3 protein
TRBJ2-1	TRBD2	.	TRBV7-7	CASSPQRGNEQFF
TRBJ2-7	.	.	TRBV25-1	CASSLRSPGYEQCF
TRBJ2-7	.	.	TRBV2	CARGGPAYEQYF
TRBJ2-1	.	.	TRBV19	CASSIAVNEQFF
TRBJ2-7	.	few	TRBV27	CASSLSPGANEQYF
TRBJ1-3	.	.	TRBV10-2	CATYSLTDGNTIYF
TRBJ2-1	TRBD2	many	TRBV7-8	CASSSWEQAGLANNEQFF
TRBJ2-7	.	once	TRBV15	CATSTDLDHEQYF
TRBJ2-3	TRBD2	.	TRBV20-1	CSAAPGLAGTDTQYF
TRBJ1-1	.	.	TRBV30	CAWNSNTEAFF
TRBJ2-3	TRBD2	.	TRBV24-1	CATSDPSSGRAFDEQYF
TRBJ2-2	.	many	TRBV14	CASSPRGTGELFF
TRBJ1-3	TRBD1	.	TRBV9	CASSAGDRDASGNTIYF
TRBJ2-7	.	few	TRBV10-3	CAISEGGSSYEQYF
TRBJ1-6	.	.	TRBV4-2	CASSQGSSSYNSPLHF
TRBJ1-1	.	many	TRBV19	CASSIIGGDIEAFF
TRBJ1-1	.	many	TRBV6-5	CASSYARGNTEAFF
TRBJ2-2	TRBD2	.	TRBV9	CASSVAGGGPNTGELFF
TRBJ2-1	TRBD1	.	TRBV27	CASSQGADNEQFF
TRBJ2-5	.	.	TRBV7-9	CASSPSGALYF
TRBJ1-1	.	few	TRBV6-6	CASSYPSESAGGREAFF
TRBJ2-7	.	many	TRBV4-3	CASSPGHGYEQYF
TRBJ1-5	TRBD1	.	TRBV10-3	CAIGDRNQPQHF
TRBJ1-2	.	.	TRBV19	CASNVPRRGYGYTF
TRBJ2-3	.	many	TRBV7-9	CASSPDENTDTQYF
TRBJ1-3	.	.	TRBV11-1	CASSLRTGSGNTIYF
TRBJ1-6	.	many	TRBV6-1	CASSEVHYNSPLHF
TRBJ1-5	.	many	TRBV7-8	CASSLARNSNQPQHF
TRBJ2-7	TRBD2	many	TRBV9	CASSAGTSGASLPYEQYF
TRBJ2-2	.	.	TRBV4-3	CASSQVSGQPGELFF
TRBJ1-1	.	.	TRBV14	CASSQDQGWSTEAFF
TRBJ2-1	TRBD1	few	TRBV28	CATRQGHEQFF
TRBJ1-1	.	.	TRBV6-4	CASSDSDNTEAYF
TRBJ1-1	TRBD1	.	TRBV20-1	CSARDREGWFEAFF
TRBJ2-7	.	many	TRBV20-1	CSAGGTSDYEQYF
TRBJ1-4	.	many	TRBV5-4	CASSLGGFDEKLFF
TRBJ2-1	TRBD2	many	TRBV4-1	CASSPRGSSGTYNEQFF
TRBJ2-7	TRBD1	few	TRBV11-3	CASSLDRGPYEQYF
TRBJ2-1	TRBD2	many	TRBV20-1	CSARDLMGTSGSVDSYNEQFF
TRBJ2-1	.	.	TRBV14	CASSQSRVHFEQFF
TRBJ2-2	.	.	TRBV3-1	CASSLGITNTGELFF
TRBJ2-7	TRBD2	once	TRBV7-9	CASRGGSGAYEQYF
TRBJ2-5	TRBD2	.	TRBV28	CASSSGTSGSGETQYF
TRBJ1-6	TRBD1	.	TRBV15	CATSRGTGWSYNSPLHF
TRBJ2-7	.	few	TRBV12-5	CASGLGGGLSYEQYF
TRBJ2-3	.	many	TRBV20-1	CSASPGGSTDTQYF
TRBJ2-5	TRBD1	many	TRBV24-1	CATSDDRVAQETQYF
TRBJ1-5	.	few	TRBV28	CASSFCPLDLQPQHF
TRBJ1-1	TRBD1	many	TRBV19	CASSIVTGQGAYTEAFF
TRBJ1-5	TRBD1	many	TRBV19	CASRTGTGERNQPQHF
TRBJ2-1	.	.	TRBV2	CASRLQGNGVYNEQFF
TRBJ1-1	.	many	TRBV2	CASLGGLNTEAFF
TRBJ1-1	.	many	TRBV30	CAGREVAEAFF